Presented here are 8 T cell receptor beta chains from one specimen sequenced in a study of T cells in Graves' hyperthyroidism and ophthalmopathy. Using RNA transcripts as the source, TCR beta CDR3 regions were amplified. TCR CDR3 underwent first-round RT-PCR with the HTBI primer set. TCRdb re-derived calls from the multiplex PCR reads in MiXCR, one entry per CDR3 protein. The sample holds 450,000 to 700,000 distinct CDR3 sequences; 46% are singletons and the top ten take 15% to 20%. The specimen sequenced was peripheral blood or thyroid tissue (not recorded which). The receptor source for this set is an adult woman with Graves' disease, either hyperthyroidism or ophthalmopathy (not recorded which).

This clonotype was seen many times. The CDR3: CASSNRGLETF. CDR3 DNA sequence: TGTGCCAGCTCAAACAGGGGGCTAGAAACCTTC. This chain uses TRBV14 with TRBJ1-2, with 9 positions matching TRBD1. V dropped 8 bases and J dropped 14; count of bases not matched to a gene: 9. CDR3 size: 11 residues. CDR1 is SGHDN and CDR2 is FVKESK in the germline V gene.

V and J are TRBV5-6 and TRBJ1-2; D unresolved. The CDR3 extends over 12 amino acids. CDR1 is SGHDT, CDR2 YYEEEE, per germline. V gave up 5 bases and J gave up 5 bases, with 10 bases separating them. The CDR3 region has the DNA TGTGCCAGCAGACAAAGCACTTATGGCTACACCTTC. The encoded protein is CASRQSTYGYTF.

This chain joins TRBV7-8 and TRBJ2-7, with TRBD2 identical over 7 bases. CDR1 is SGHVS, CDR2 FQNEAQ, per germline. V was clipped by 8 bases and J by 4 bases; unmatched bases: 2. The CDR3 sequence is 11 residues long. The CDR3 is CASEGGYEQYF. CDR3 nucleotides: TGTGCCAGCGAGGGAGGGTACGAGCAGTACTTC. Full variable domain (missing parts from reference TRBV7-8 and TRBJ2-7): GAGVSQSPRYKVAKRGQDVALRCDPISGHVSLFWYQQALGQGPEFLTYFQNEAQLDKSGLPSDRFFAERPEGSVSTLKIQRTQQEDSAVYLCASEGGYEQYFGPGTRLTVT.

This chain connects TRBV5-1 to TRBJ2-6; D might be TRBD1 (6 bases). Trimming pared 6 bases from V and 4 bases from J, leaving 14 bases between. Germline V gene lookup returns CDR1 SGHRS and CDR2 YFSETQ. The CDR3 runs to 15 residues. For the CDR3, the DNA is TGCGCCAGCACCCTAGGGGGATACGGGGCCAACGTCCTGACTTTC. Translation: CASTLGGYGANVLTF.

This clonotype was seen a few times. The CDR3, as DNA: TGTGCCAGCAGTACCTTTGGGTCGACCGGGACCCAGTACTTC. Translated, it gives CASSTFGSTGTQYF. The chain has TRBV28 and TRBJ2-5, with no clear D. Trimming pared 5 bases from V and 7 bases from J, leaving 17 bases between. CDR3 length: 14 residues. CDR1 is MDHEN, CDR2 SYDVKM, per germline.

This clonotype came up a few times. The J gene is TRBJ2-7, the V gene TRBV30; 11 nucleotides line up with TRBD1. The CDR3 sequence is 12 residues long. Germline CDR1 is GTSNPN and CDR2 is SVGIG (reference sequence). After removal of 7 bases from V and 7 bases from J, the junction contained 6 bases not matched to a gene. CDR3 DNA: TGTGCCTTCGGACAGGGGGCTAGTGAGCAGTACTTC. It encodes CAFGQGASEQYF. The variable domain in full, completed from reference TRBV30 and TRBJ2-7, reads SQTIHQWPATLVQPVGSPLSLECTVEGTSNPNLYWYRQAAGRGLQLLFYSVGIGQISSEVPQNLSASRPQDRQFILSSKKLLLSDSGFYLCAFGQGASEQYFGPGTRLTVT.

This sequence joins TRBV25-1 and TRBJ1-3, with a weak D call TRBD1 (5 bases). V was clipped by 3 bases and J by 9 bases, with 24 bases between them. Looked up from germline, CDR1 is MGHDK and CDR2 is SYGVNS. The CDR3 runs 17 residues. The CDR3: CASSDRVDSSLDSTIYF. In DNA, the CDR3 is TGTGCCAGCAGTGACCGCGTCGACAGCAGCCTGGACTCCACCATATATTTT.

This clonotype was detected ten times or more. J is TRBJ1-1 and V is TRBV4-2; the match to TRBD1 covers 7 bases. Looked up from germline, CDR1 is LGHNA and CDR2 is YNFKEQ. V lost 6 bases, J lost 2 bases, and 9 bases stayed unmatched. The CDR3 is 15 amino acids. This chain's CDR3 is CASSQYGTVNTEAFF. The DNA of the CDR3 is TGTGCCAGCAGTCAGTACGGGACAGTTAACACTGAAGCTTTCTTT.